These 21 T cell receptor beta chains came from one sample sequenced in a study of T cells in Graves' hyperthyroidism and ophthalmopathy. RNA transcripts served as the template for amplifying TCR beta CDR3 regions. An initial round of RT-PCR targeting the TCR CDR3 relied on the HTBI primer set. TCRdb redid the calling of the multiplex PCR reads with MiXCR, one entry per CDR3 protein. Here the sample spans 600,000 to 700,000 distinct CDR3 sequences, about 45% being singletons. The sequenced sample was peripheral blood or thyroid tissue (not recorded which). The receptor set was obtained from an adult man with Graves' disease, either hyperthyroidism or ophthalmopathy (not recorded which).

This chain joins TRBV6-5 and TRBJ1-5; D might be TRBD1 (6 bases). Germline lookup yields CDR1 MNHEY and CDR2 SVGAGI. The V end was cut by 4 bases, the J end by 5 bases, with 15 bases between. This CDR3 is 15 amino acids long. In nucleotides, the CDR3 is TGTGCCAGCAGTTCCTACGACAGGTTAGATCAGCCCCAGCATTTT. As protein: CASSSYDRLDQPQHF.

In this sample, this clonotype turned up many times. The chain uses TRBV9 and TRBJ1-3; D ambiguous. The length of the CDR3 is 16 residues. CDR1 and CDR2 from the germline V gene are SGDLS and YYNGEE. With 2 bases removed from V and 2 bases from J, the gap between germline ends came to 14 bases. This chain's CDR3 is CASSVGGGFAGNTIYF. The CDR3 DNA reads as TGTGCCAGCAGCGTTGGCGGAGGTTTCGCTGGAAACACCATATATTTT.

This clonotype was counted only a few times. CDR3 sequence reads: CASRVGIPNEKLFF. CDR3 DNA sequence: TGTGCCAGCAGGGTAGGGATCCCTAATGAAAAACTGTTTTTT. The rearrangement uses TRBV2 and TRBJ1-4, with D unclear. Deletions cut 6 bases from V and 3 bases from J, with 11 bases between. CDR1 is SNHLY, CDR2 FYNNEI, per germline. The CDR3 consists of 14 residues.

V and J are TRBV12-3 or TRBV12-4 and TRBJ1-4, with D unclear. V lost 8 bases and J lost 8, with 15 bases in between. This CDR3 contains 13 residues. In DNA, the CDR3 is TGTGCCAGCGCGTTAGGCATGAAAGAAAAACTGTTTTTT. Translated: CASALGMKEKLFF.

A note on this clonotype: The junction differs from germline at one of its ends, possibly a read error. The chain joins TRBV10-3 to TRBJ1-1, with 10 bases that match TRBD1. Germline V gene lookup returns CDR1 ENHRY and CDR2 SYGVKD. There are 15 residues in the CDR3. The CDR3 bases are TGTGCCAGCAGTGGCCACCGGGACAGGGGCTCTGAAGCTTTCTTT. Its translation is CASSGHRDRGSEAFF.

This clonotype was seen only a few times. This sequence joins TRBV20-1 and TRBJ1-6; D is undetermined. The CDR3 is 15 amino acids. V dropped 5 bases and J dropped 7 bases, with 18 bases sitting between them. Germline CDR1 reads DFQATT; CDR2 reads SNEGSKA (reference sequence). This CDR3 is CSAGASVRSNSPLHF. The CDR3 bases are TGCAGTGCTGGTGCGTCGGTGCGATCAAATTCACCCCTCCACTTT.

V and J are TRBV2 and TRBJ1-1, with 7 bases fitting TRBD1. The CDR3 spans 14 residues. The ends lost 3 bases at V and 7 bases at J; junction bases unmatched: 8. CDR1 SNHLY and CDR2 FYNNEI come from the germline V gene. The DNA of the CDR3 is TGTGCCAGCAGTGACCCGACAGGGCGTGATGAAGCTTTCTTT. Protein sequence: CASSDPTGRDEAFF.

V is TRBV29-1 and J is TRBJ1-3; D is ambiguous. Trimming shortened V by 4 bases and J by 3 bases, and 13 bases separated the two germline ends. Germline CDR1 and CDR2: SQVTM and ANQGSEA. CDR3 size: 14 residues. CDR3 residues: CSVGLAGFGNTIYF. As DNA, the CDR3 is TGCAGCGTTGGGCTAGCGGGGTTTGGAAACACCATATATTTT.

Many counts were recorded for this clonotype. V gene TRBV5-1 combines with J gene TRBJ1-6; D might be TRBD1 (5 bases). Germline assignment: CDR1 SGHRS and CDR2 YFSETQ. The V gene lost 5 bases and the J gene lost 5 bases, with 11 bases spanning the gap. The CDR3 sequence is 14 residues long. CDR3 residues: CASRSGRDNSPLHF. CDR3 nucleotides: TGCGCCAGCAGATCGGGGCGAGATAATTCACCCCTCCACTTT.

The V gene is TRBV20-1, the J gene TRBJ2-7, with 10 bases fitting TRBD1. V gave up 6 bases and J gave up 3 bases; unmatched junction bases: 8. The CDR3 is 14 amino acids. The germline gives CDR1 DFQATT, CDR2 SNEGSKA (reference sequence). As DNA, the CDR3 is TGCAGTGCCCTTCTGGACAGGGGGGACTACGAGCAGTACTTC. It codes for CSALLDRGDYEQYF.

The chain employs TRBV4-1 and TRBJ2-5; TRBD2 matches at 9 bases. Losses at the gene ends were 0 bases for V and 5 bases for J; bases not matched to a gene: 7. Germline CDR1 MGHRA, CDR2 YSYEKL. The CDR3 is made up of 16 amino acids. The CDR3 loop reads CASSQERGGAGETQYF. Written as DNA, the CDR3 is TGCGCCAGCAGCCAAGAACGCGGGGGGGCCGGGGAGACCCAGTACTTC.

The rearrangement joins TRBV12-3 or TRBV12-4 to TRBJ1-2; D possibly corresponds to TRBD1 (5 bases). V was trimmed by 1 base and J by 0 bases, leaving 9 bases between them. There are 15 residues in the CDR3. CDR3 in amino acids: CASSLEWGANYGYTF. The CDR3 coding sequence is TGTGCCAGCAGTTTAGAATGGGGGGCTAACTATGGCTACACCTTC.

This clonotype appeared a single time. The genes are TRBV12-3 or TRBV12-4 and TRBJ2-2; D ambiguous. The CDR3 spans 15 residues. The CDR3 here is CASALGGSSPGELFF. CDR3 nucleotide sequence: TGTGCTAGTGCCCTCGGCGGATCCAGCCCCGGGGAGCTGTTTTTT.

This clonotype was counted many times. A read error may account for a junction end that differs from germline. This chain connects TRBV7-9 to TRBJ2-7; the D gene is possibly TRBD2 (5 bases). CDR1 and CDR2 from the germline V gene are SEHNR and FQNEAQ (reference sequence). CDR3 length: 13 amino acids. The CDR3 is CASSLATVNEQYF. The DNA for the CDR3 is TGTGCCAGCAGCCTAGCCACGGTTAACGAGCAGTACTTC.

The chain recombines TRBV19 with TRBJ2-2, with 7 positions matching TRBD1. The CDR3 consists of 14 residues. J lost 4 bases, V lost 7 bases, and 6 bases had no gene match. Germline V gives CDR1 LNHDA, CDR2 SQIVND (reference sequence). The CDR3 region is CASKLGQTTGELFF. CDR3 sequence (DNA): TGTGCCAGTAAGCTGGGACAGACCACCGGGGAGCTGTTTTTT.

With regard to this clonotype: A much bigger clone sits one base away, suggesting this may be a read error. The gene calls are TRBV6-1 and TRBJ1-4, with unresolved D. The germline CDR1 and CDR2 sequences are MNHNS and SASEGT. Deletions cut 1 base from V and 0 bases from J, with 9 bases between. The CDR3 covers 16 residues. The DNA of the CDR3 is TGTGCCAGCAGTGAAGTGGTCGGTGCAACTAATGAAAAACTGTTTTTT. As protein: CASSEVVGATNEKLFF.

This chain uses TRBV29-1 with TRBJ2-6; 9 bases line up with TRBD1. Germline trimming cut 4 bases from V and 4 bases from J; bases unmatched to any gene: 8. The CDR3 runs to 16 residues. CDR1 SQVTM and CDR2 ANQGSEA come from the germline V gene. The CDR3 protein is CSVAVTGGSGANVLTF. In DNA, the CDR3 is TGCAGCGTTGCAGTGACAGGGGGATCCGGGGCCAACGTCCTGACTTTC.

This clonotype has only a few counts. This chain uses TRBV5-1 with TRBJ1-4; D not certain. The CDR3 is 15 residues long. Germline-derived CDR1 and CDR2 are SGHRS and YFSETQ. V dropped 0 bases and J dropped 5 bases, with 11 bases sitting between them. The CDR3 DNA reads TGCGCCAGCAGCTTGGTCCCCAGCTTGAATGAAAAACTGTTTTTT. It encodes CASSLVPSLNEKLFF.

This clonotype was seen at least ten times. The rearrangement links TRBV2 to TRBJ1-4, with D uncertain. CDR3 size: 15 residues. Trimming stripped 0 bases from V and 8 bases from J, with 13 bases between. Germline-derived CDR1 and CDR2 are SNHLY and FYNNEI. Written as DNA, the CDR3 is TGTGCCAGCAGTGAAGCGGGAGGGAAGGAGGAAAAACTGTTTTTT. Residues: CASSEAGGKEEKLFF.

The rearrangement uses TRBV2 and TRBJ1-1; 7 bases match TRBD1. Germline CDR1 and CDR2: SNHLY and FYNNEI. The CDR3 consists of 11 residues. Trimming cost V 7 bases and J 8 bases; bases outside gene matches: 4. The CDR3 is CASTTGKEAFF. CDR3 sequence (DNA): TGTGCCAGCACGACAGGGAAAGAAGCTTTCTTT.

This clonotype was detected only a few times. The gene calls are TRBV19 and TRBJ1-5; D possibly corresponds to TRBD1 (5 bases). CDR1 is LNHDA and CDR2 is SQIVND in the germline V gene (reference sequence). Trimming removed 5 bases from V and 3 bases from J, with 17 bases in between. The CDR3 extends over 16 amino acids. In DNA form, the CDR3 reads TGTGCCAGTAGTTTCCAGGGAGGGTTGTACAATCAGCCCCAGCATTTT. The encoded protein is CASSFQGGLYNQPQHF.